The 25 T cell receptor beta chains reported below all come from one sample, sequenced in a study of blood T cell repertoires in COVID-19. Repertoires were generated with immunoSEQ multiplex PCR, while TCRdb's copy carries only in-frame clones and drops some. Among 120,000 or so clones listed, over 75% were seen once. The specimen was peripheral blood. The receptor source for this set is a woman aged 80 or over with acute or convalescent COVID-19.

This chain connects TRBV29-1 to TRBJ1-6, with TRBD1 matching over 9 bases. This CDR3 is built from 14 residues. Unmatched junction bases numbered 6, after V lost 6 bases and J lost 6 bases. Germline loops: CDR1 SQVTM, CDR2 ANQGSEA. The CDR3 region is CSVRGQGTNSPLHF. For the CDR3, the DNA is TGCAGCGTGAGGGGACAGGGCACTAATTCACCCCTCCACTTT.

The chain combines TRBV20-1 with TRBJ1-1, with D unresolved. The CDR3 is 14 amino acids. The V end lost 3 bases, the J end lost 2 bases, and 13 bases lay between the germline ends. Germline V gene lookup returns CDR1 DFQATT and CDR2 SNEGSKA (reference sequence). The CDR3 region is CSASKSRLNTEAFF. DNA for the CDR3: TGCAGTGCTAGTAAGAGCAGGCTCAACACTGAAGCTTTCTTT.

The J gene is TRBJ2-3, the V gene TRBV19; TRBD2 might be the D (6 bases). CDR3 length: 15 amino acids. V was pared by 3 bases and J by 0 bases, with 10 bases between. The germline V gene encodes CDR1 LNHDA and CDR2 SQIVND (reference sequence). CDR3 DNA sequence: TGTGCCAGTAGTATGCTCGGGGGTAGCACAGATACGCAGTATTTT. Translated, it gives CASSMLGGSTDTQYF.

The chain uses TRBV7-3 and TRBJ1-1, with D possibly TRBD1 on 6 matching bases. CDR1 SGHTA and CDR2 FQGTGA come from the germline V gene. The germline V and J ends were trimmed by 4 bases and 9 bases, with 12 bases remaining between them. This CDR3 is built from 12 residues. The CDR3 protein is CASSSSTGQAFF. The CDR3 nucleotides read TGTGCCAGCAGCTCCTCGACAGGACAAGCTTTCTTT.

This chain connects TRBV6-5 to TRBJ2-7, with 10 bases that match TRBD1. Germline V gene lookup returns CDR1 MNHEY and CDR2 SVGAGI. The CDR3 has 12 amino acids. The V segment lost 7 bases and the J segment 6 bases; nucleotides outside the gene matches: 3. CDR3 protein: CASTRTGGEQYF. In nucleotides, the CDR3 is TGTGCCAGCACCCGGACAGGGGGCGAGCAGTACTTC.

This clone was detected once. The CDR3 spells CASGLDAGELFF. In DNA form, the CDR3 reads TGTGCTAGTGGACTAGATGCCGGGGAGCTGTTTTTT. The chain links TRBV12-5 to TRBJ2-2, with a possible D match to TRBD2 (5 bases). The CDR3 has 12 amino acids. Germline-derived CDR1 and CDR2 are LGHNT and FRNRAP. The V end lost 6 bases, the J end lost 6 bases, and 8 bases lay between the germline ends.

The chain recombines TRBV11-3 with TRBJ1-1, with a tentative D call TRBD1 (5 bases). This CDR3 region has 13 residues. V was trimmed by 5 bases and J by 1 base, leaving 8 bases between them. Germline CDR1 reads SGHNT; CDR2 reads YENEEA. CDR3 in amino acids: CASSITGNTEAFF. As DNA, the CDR3 is TGTGCCAGCAGCATCACAGGGAACACTGAAGCTTTCTTT.

The gene calls are TRBV29-1 and TRBJ1-1; no clear D gene. The germline V gene has CDR1 SQVTM and CDR2 ANQGSEA. This CDR3 region has 13 residues. V lost 4 bases to trimming and J lost 0 bases, with 9 bases between them. This CDR3 reads CSVGVQLNTEAFF. In DNA form, the CDR3 reads TGCAGCGTTGGCGTACAGTTGAACACTGAAGCTTTCTTT.

DNA for the CDR3: TGTGCCAGCAGCTCCTACCTACAGGGGGGGAACACCGGGGAGCTGTTTTTT. Protein product: CASSSYLQGGNTGELFF. J is TRBJ2-2 and V is TRBV5-4; 8 bases are shared with TRBD1. With V trimmed by 3 bases and J by 1 base, 8 bases remained unmatched. CDR3 length: 17 residues. The germline V gene has CDR1 SGHNT and CDR2 YYREEE (reference sequence). The full variable domain, completed using reference TRBV5-4 and TRBJ2-2, is ETGVTQSPTHLIKTRGQQVTLRCSSQSGHNTVSWYQQALGQGPQFIFQYYREEENGRGNFPPRFSGLQFPNYSSELNVNALELDDSALYLCASSSYLQGGNTGELFFGEGSRLTVL.

The gene calls are TRBV10-3 and TRBJ1-6, with 7 bases aligning to TRBD1. The germline CDR1 and CDR2 sequences are ENHRY and SYGVKD. V lost 2 bases to trimming and J lost 7 bases; unmatched junction nucleotides: 8. The CDR3 spans 16 residues. DNA for the CDR3: TGTGCCATCAGTGAGGGTACGGACAGGTCAAATTCACCCCTCCACTTT. Protein product: CAISEGTDRSNSPLHF.

The chain links TRBV7-2 to TRBJ2-6, with D possibly matching TRBD1 (6 bases). The CDR3 runs 20 residues. Trimming stripped 0 bases from V and 1 base from J, with 19 bases between. CDR1 and CDR2 (germline): SGHTA, FQGNSA. The CDR3 sequence: CASSLAHREGRTSGANVLTF. Here the CDR3 DNA reads TGTGCCAGCAGCTTAGCTCACAGGGAAGGGCGGACATCTGGGGCCAACGTCCTGACTTTC.

This clone was counted a single time. This chain links TRBV6-4 with TRBJ2-4; maybe TRBD1 (6 bases). Trimming left V 6 bases short and J 8 bases short, with 8 bases between. The CDR3 spans 11 residues. The V gene's germline CDR1 is MRHNA and CDR2 SNTAGT. The CDR3 DNA is TGTGCCAGCAGACAGGGCGACATTCAGTACTTC. This sequence encodes CASRQGDIQYF.

CDR3 coding DNA: TGTGCCAGTAGTACCGACGCGACAGGGTACGGAATTAAAGAAGCTTTCTTT. This codes for CASSTDATGYGIKEAFF. This sequence joins TRBV19 and TRBJ1-1; 7 nucleotides align to TRBD1. With 4 bases clipped from V and 8 bases from J, the junction kept 19 bases outside the gene matches. Germline assignment: CDR1 LNHDA and CDR2 SQIVND (reference sequence). This CDR3 contains 17 residues.

J is TRBJ2-2 and V is TRBV10-3; TRBD1 matches 7 bases. The germline CDR1 and CDR2 sequences are ENHRY and SYGVKD. The V segment lost 7 bases and the J segment 7 bases; nucleotides outside the gene matches: 12. The CDR3 has 15 residues. The CDR3 sequence: CAIKGDRAVNGELFF. CDR3 nucleotide sequence: TGTGCCATCAAAGGAGACAGGGCGGTAAACGGGGAGCTGTTTTTT.

The gene calls are TRBV4-2 and TRBJ1-3; a possible D gene is TRBD1 (5 bases). The CDR3 spans 16 residues. The V gene lost 4 bases and the J gene lost 3 bases, with 16 bases spanning the gap. CDR1 and CDR2 (germline): LGHNA, YNFKEQ. This CDR3 is CASSRWSQGSGNTIYF. Written as DNA, the CDR3 is TGTGCCAGCAGCCGCTGGAGTCAGGGTAGTGGAAACACCATATATTTT.

The gene calls are TRBV5-1 and TRBJ2-7; possibly TRBD1 for D (6 bases). Per the germline V gene, CDR1 is SGHRS and CDR2 is YFSETQ. The CDR3 contains 15 residues. Between the trimmed V and J ends, which lost 0 bases and 2 bases, there was a span of 12 bases. CDR3 sequence reads: CASSLGGTGTYEQYF. Written as DNA, the CDR3 is TGCGCCAGCAGCTTGGGGGGAACAGGGACCTACGAGCAGTACTTC.

This rearrangement joins TRBV24-1 to TRBJ1-6; D call uncertain. Per the germline V gene, CDR1 is KGHDR and CDR2 is SFDVKD. The CDR3 loop spans 13 amino acids. V dropped 9 bases and J dropped 7 bases, with 12 bases sitting between them. CDR3 amino acids: CATPDWENSPLHF. The CDR3 DNA reads as TGTGCCACCCCCGATTGGGAGAATTCACCCCTCCACTTT.

This rearrangement joins TRBV15 to TRBJ1-2; a weak D match, TRBD1 (5 bases). Trimming took 1 base from V and 3 from J, leaving 15 bases between them. The CDR3 consists of 16 residues. Germline V gives CDR1 LNHNV, CDR2 YYDKDF (reference sequence). CDR3 nucleotides: TGTGCCACCAGCAGAGGCCAAGGCAGGGTGGACTATGGCTACACCTTC. Its protein is CATSRGQGRVDYGYTF.

The V and J genes are TRBV19 and TRBJ1-5, with TRBD1 identical over 7 bases. V was clipped by 3 bases and J by 2 bases; unmatched bases: 4. The CDR3 runs to 15 residues. Looked up from germline, CDR1 is LNHDA and CDR2 is SQIVND (reference sequence). The CDR3 coding sequence is TGTGCCAGTAGTATGGAACAGGGGCGCAATCAGCCCCAGCATTTT. Protein product: CASSMEQGRNQPQHF.

The chain employs TRBV9 and TRBJ1-4; D gene unclear. The CDR3 runs 14 residues. The V end was cut by 6 bases, the J end by 0 bases, with 9 bases between. CDR1 is SGDLS and CDR2 is YYNGEE in the germline V gene. This CDR3 is CASNREATNEKLFF. The CDR3 DNA reads TGTGCCAGCAACCGGGAGGCAACTAATGAAAAACTGTTTTTT. Combining the CDR3 with reference TRBV9 and TRBJ1-4 gives the whole variable domain DSGVTQTPKHLITATGQRVTLRCSPRSGDLSVYWYQQSLDQGLQFLIQYYNGEERAKGNILERFSAQQFPDLHSELNLSSLELGDSALYFCASNREATNEKLFFGSGTQLSVL.

The chain employs TRBV5-6 and TRBJ1-2; possible D gene TRBD1, 5 bases. CDR3 length equals 14 residues. V was shortened by 3 bases and J by 5 bases, with 14 bases between the two germline ends. Germline CDR1 is SGHDT and CDR2 is YYEEEE. CDR3 sequence (DNA): TGTGCCAGCAGCTCAGACCCGGGGGTTTATGGCTACACCTTC. This gives the protein CASSSDPGVYGYTF.

The chain couples TRBV7-9 to TRBJ2-2; D is unclear. V dropped 4 bases and J dropped 0 bases, with 6 bases sitting between them. The CDR3 loop spans 14 amino acids. CDR1 and CDR2 from the germline V gene are SEHNR and FQNEAQ (reference sequence). CDR3 in amino acids: CASSSDSNTGELFF. As DNA, the CDR3 is TGTGCCAGCAGCTCCGACTCGAACACCGGGGAGCTGTTTTTT.

CDR3 in amino acids: CASSPGRNQPQHF. The CDR3 DNA reads TGTGCCAGCAGCCCGGGTCGAAATCAGCCCCAGCATTTT. The chain couples TRBV5-4 to TRBJ1-5; D is uncertain. This CDR3 contains 13 residues. The ends were cut back, 4 bases at V and 4 bases at J, with 9 bases in the middle. Germline-derived CDR1 and CDR2 are SGHNT and YYREEE (reference sequence).

V is TRBV10-3 and J is TRBJ2-2; D perhaps matches TRBD1 (5 bases). Trimming shortened V by 10 bases and J by 4 bases, and 16 bases separated the two germline ends. CDR1 is ENHRY and CDR2 is SYGVKD in the germline V gene. The CDR3 sequence is 14 residues long. CDR3 DNA: TGTGCCACCGCAAGGGGTCCCGCCACCGGGGAGCTGTTTTTT. This translates into CATARGPATGELFF.

The chain carries TRBV28 and TRBJ1-5; D perhaps matches TRBD1 (5 bases). Germline lookup yields CDR1 MDHEN and CDR2 SYDVKM. The CDR3 is 16 residues long. V was shortened by 5 bases and J by 7 bases, with 21 bases between the two germline ends. The CDR3 loop is CASSAGGTGRMQPQHF. The CDR3 DNA sequence: TGTGCCAGCAGTGCGGGGGGAACAGGAAGGATGCAGCCCCAGCATTTT.